The 8 T cell receptor beta chains given below trace back to one sample, sequenced in a study of beta chain features in type 1 diabetes. Findings and limits, study-wide: All four CD4+ subsets from Type 1 diabetes patients carried moderately but significantly shorter TCRB CDR3s.

No cognate antigen is known for these TCRs. The authors reverse transcribed all of the isolated RNA, so sequencing captured expressed TCRB transcripts. Method: immunoSEQ multiplex PCR; TCRdb's copy keeps in-frame clones and lacks some. Here the sample spans approximately 280,000 clones, roughly 15% being singletons. Sequencing was carried out using naive CD4+ T cells from blood. These receptors came from a man between 18 and 35 years old with type 1 diabetes.

This clone was observed a few times. CDR3 DNA: TGTGCCTGGAGCCCTTTGGCCCCATTTACGCAGTATTTT. It specifies CAWSPLAPFTQYF. The chain carries TRBV30 and TRBJ2-3; D gene uncertain. V dropped 3 bases and J dropped 8 bases, with 15 bases sitting between them. Germline assignment: CDR1 GTSNPN and CDR2 SVGIG (reference sequence). The CDR3 covers 13 residues.

The V gene is TRBV7-2, the J gene TRBJ2-5; no clear D. V was pared by 2 bases and J by 1 base, with 14 bases between. The CDR3 runs 16 residues. Germline CDR1 reads SGHTA; CDR2 reads FQGNSA. The CDR3 DNA follows: TGTGCCAGCAGCTTAACAATTAGCATTCTCCAAGAGACCCAGTACTTC. Residues: CASSLTISILQETQYF. Together with reference TRBV7-2 and TRBJ2-5, the CDR3 gives the full variable domain: GAGVSQSPSNKVTEKGKDVELRCDPISGHTALYWYRQSLGQGLEFLIYFQGNSAPDKSGLPSDRFSAERTGGSVSTLTIQRTQQEDSAVYLCASSLTISILQETQYFGPGTRLLVL.

This clone was seen a few times. V and J are TRBV13 and TRBJ1-2, with unresolved D. Germline V CDR1 and CDR2: PRHDT, FYEKMQ (reference sequence). This CDR3 has 14 amino acids. The V end was cut by 4 bases, the J end by 7 bases, with 16 bases between. Here the CDR3 reads CASSSTGLRGGYTF. The CDR3 DNA sequence: TGTGCCAGCAGCTCTACGGGCCTCCGGGGTGGCTACACCTTC.

The rearrangement joins TRBV5-1 to TRBJ2-1; TRBD2 matches at 11 bases. This CDR3 has 15 residues. V trimming: 5 bases; J trimming: 14 bases; junction bases outside the gene matches: 15. Germline V CDR1 and CDR2: SGHRS, YFSETQ. The CDR3: CASSRGVQLAGAEFF. CDR3 nucleotide sequence: TGCGCCAGCAGTCGAGGGGTTCAACTAGCGGGAGCCGAGTTCTTC.

This clone was seen a few times. The chain has TRBV29-1 and TRBJ2-5; D gene uncertain. This CDR3 has 11 amino acids. The germline V gene has CDR1 SQVTM and CDR2 ANQGSEA. The V end lost 1 base, the J end lost 6 bases, and 6 bases lay between the germline ends. The CDR3 is CSVEGGQTQYF. The CDR3 nucleotides are TGCAGCGTTGAAGGTGGGCAGACCCAGTACTTC. The whole variable domain, remainder taken from reference TRBV29-1 and TRBJ2-5, is SAVISQKPSRDICQRGTSLTIQCQVDSQVTMMFWYRQQPGQSLTLIATANQGSEATYESGFVIDKFPISRPNLTFSTLTVSNMSPEDSSIYLCSVEGGQTQYFGPGTRLLVL.

This clone has more than one count but fewer than ten. V is TRBV7-5 and J is TRBJ1-6. TRBV7-5 is a known pseudogene. The CDR3 runs to 15 residues. CDR3 sequence (DNA): TGTGCCAGAAGCTTAGCCGTCTTAGGAGGATCACCCCTCCACTTT. Its translation is CARSLAVLGGSPLHF.

This chain uses TRBV18 with TRBJ2-7; D unclear. V was pared by 2 bases and J by 3 bases, with 14 bases between. Germline V CDR1 and CDR2: KGHSH, LQKENI. There are 15 residues in the CDR3. The CDR3 DNA reads as TGTGCCAGCTCACCAACATATGGCGGAATCTACGAGCAGTACTTC. It codes for CASSPTYGGIYEQYF.

CDR3 residues: CSASGRWTQYF. CDR3 nucleotides: TGCAGTGCTAGCGGCAGGTGGACCCAGTACTTC. The chain carries TRBV20-1 and TRBJ2-5; D not resolved. The germline gives CDR1 DFQATT, CDR2 SNEGSKA (reference sequence). The CDR3 extends over 11 amino acids. V was clipped by 3 bases and J by 7 bases, with 9 bases between them.